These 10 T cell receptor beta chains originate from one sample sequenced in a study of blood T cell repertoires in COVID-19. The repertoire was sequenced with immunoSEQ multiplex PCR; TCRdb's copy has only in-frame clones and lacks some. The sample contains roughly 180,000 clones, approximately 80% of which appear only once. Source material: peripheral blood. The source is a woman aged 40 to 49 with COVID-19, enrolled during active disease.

The CDR3 is CASSVRGNQPQHF. The CDR3 nucleotides read TGTGCCAGCAGTGTCCGGGGAAATCAGCCCCAGCATTTT. V gene TRBV28 combines with J gene TRBJ1-5, with no clear D. The germline V gene has CDR1 MDHEN and CDR2 SYDVKM. Between the trimmed V and J ends, which lost 5 bases and 4 bases, there was a span of 9 bases. The CDR3 totals 13 residues.

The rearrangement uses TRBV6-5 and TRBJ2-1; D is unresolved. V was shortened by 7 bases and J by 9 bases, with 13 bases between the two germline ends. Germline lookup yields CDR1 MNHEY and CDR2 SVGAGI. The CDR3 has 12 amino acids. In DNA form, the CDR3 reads TGTGCCAGCATTACTCCTTTGCGTGAGCAGTTCTTC. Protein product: CASITPLREQFF.

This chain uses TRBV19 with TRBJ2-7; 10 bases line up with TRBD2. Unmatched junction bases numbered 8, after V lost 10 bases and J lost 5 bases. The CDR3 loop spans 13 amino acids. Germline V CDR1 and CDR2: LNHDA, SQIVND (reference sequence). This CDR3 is CATTEGLANEQYF. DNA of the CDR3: TGTGCCACCACGGAGGGACTAGCGAACGAGCAGTACTTC.

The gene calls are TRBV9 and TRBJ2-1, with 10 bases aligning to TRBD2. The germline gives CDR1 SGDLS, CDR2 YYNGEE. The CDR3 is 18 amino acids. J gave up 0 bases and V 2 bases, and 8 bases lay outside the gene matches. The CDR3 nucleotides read TGTGCCAGCAGCGTCTCTAGCGGGAGTGATCTCTCCTACAATGAGCAGTTCTTC. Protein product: CASSVSSGSDLSYNEQFF.

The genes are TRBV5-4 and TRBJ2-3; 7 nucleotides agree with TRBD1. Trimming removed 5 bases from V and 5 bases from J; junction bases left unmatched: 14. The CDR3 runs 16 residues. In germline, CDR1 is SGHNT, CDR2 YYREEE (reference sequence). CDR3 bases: TGTGCCAGCAGTTTTCCCCGCCAGGGGGTTGGAGATACGCAGTATTTT. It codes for CASSFPRQGVGDTQYF.

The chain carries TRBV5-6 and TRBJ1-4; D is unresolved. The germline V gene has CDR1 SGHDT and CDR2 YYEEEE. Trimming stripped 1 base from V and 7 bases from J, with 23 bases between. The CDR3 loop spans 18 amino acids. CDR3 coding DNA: TGTGCCAGCAGCTTGTTGTTCCAACCGGACGGCCGGGGTGAAAAACTGTTTTTT. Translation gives CASSLLFQPDGRGEKLFF. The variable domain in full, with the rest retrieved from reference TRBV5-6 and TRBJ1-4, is DAGVTQSPTHLIKTRGQQVTLRCSPKSGHDTVSWYQQALGQGPQFIFQYYEEEERQRGNFPDRFSGHQFPNYSSELNVNALLLGDSALYLCASSLLFQPDGRGEKLFFGSGTQLSVL.

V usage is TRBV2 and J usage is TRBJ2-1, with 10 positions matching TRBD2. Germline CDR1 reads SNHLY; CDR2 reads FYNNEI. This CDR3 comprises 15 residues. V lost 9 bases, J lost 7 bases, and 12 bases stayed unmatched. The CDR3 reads CASIRAGGLKNEQFF. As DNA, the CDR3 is TGTGCCAGTATAAGAGCGGGGGGGTTGAAAAATGAGCAGTTCTTC.

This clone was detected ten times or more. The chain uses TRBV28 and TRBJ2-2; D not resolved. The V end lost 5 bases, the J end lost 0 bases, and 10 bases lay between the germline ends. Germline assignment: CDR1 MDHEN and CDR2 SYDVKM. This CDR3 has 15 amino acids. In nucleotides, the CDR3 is TGTGCCAGCAGTCTCTTAGCAGCGAACACCGGGGAGCTGTTTTTT. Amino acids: CASSLLAANTGELFF.

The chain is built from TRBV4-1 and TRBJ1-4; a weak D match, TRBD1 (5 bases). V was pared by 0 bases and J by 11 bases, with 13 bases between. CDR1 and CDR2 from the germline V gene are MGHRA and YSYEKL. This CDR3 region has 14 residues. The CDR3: CASSQDQWGVKLFF. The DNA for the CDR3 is TGCGCCAGCAGCCAAGATCAATGGGGGGTTAAACTGTTTTTT.

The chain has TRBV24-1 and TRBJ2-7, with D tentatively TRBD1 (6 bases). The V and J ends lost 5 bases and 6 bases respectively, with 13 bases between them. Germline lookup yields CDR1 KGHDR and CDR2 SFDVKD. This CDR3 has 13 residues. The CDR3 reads CATSGGGLPEQYF. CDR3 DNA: TGTGCCACCAGTGGTGGGGGCTTACCCGAGCAGTACTTC.